The 32 T cell receptor beta chains below all came from one sample that was sequenced in a study of cytomegalovirus exposure and HLA in healthy donors. PCR used 60 Vbeta primers and 13 Jbeta primers. This table comes from immunoSEQ multiplex PCR, and its TCRdb copy is limited to in-frame clones, with some not included. This table holds 100,000 to 120,000 clones, 69% found once. The sample was PBMCs. Source of these receptors: a young man in good health and CMV-seronegative.

This clone showed up just once. V usage is TRBV28 and J usage is TRBJ1-5; TRBD1 is a possible D gene (6 bases). The CDR3 loop spans 15 amino acids. Trimming stripped 7 bases from V and 4 bases from J, with 17 bases between. The germline V gene encodes CDR1 MDHEN and CDR2 SYDVKM. The CDR3 sequence: CASTHGGGPNQPQHF. The DNA for the CDR3 is TGTGCCAGCACCCACGGCGGGGGGCCGAATCAGCCCCAGCATTTT. The full variable domain, completed using reference TRBV28 and TRBJ1-5, is DVKVTQSSRYLVKRTGEKVFLECVQDMDHENMFWYRQDPGLGLRLIYFSYDVKMKEKGDIPEGYSVSREKKERFSLILESASTNQTSMYLCASTHGGGPNQPQHFGDGTRLSIL.

This rearrangement joins TRBV27 to TRBJ2-7; 7 positions agree with TRBD2. Germline loops: CDR1 MNHEY, CDR2 SMNVEV (reference sequence). V was clipped by 2 bases and J by 5 bases; unmatched bases: 9. CDR3 length equals 15 residues. The CDR3 DNA follows: TGTGCCAGCAGTTTAAGTGTGCTAGCGGATCACGAGCAGTACTTC. Translation: CASSLSVLADHEQYF.

This clone was seen a handful of times. This rearrangement joins TRBV5-1 to TRBJ1-5; TRBD1 aligns across 8 bases. Germline CDR1 reads SGHRS; CDR2 reads YFSETQ. The CDR3 runs to 15 residues. The trim removed 4 bases at V and 6 bases at J, leaving 9 bases unmatched. CDR3 region: CASSVTGATGQPQHF. Written as DNA, the CDR3 is TGCGCCAGCAGCGTGACAGGGGCGACGGGTCAGCCCCAGCATTTT.

The chain carries TRBV14 and TRBJ1-1, with D perhaps TRBD1 (6 bases). The germline V gene encodes CDR1 SGHDN and CDR2 FVKESK. The CDR3 covers 13 residues. The V and J ends lost 2 bases and 5 bases respectively, with 9 bases between them. The CDR3 nucleotides read TGTGCCAGCAGCCAATATGGACAGACTGAAGCTTTCTTT. As protein: CASSQYGQTEAFF.

This clone was seen more than once but under ten times. CDR3 DNA: TGTGCCAGCAGCCCGGACAGGGTCTACACCTATGGCTACACCTTC. Its translation: CASSPDRVYTYGYTF. V usage is TRBV7-9 and J usage is TRBJ1-2; 8 nucleotides line up with TRBD1. This CDR3 has 15 residues. J gave up 4 bases and V 5 bases, and 9 bases lay outside the gene matches. CDR1 and CDR2 (germline): SEHNR, FQNEAQ (reference sequence).

In this sample, this clone turned up a few times. This chain uses TRBV9 with TRBJ2-5; 11 bases match TRBD2. This CDR3 spans 16 amino acids. Trimming took 3 bases from V and 5 from J; bases not matched to a gene: 9. Germline-derived CDR1 and CDR2 are SGDLS and YYNGEE. This CDR3 reads CASSATGLADRETQYF. The CDR3 DNA follows: TGTGCCAGCAGCGCAACGGGACTAGCGGATCGGGAGACCCAGTACTTC.

This clone has a handful of counts. V and J are TRBV19 and TRBJ2-3; TRBD2 might be the D (5 bases). The CDR3 contains 16 residues. Trimming removed 4 bases from V and 3 bases from J, with 17 bases in between. The germline V gene encodes CDR1 LNHDA and CDR2 SQIVND (reference sequence). The CDR3 loop is CASSRASGIVTDTQYF. As DNA, the CDR3 is TGTGCCAGTAGTAGGGCGTCGGGGATAGTGACAGATACGCAGTATTTT.

The rearrangement joins TRBV27 to TRBJ2-2; D is perhaps TRBD2 (6 bases). Germline V gives CDR1 MNHEY, CDR2 SMNVEV (reference sequence). Trimming took 5 bases from V and 3 from J, leaving 19 bases between them. The CDR3 totals 17 residues. CDR3 nucleotide sequence: TGTGCCAGCAGTCGAGACTCAGCGGGCCCTTACACCGGGGAGCTGTTTTTT. Translated: CASSRDSAGPYTGELFF.

The table lists this clone with a few counts. The chain uses TRBV7-8 and TRBJ2-7, with 15 bases identical to TRBD2. The CDR3 totals 14 residues. V shed 4 bases, J shed 7 bases, and the junction held 2 bases outside the gene matches. Per germline, CDR1 SGHVS and CDR2 FQNEAQ. CDR3 loop: CASSYGLAGGEQYF. For the CDR3, the DNA is TGTGCCAGCAGCTACGGACTAGCGGGAGGGGAGCAGTACTTC. The variable domain in full, completed from reference TRBV7-8 and TRBJ2-7, reads GAGVSQSPRYKVAKRGQDVALRCDPISGHVSLFWYQQALGQGPEFLTYFQNEAQLDKSGLPSDRFFAERPEGSVSTLKIQRTQQEDSAVYLCASSYGLAGGEQYFGPGTRLTVT.

The CDR3, as DNA: TGTGCCAGCAGCACGGGACAGGGCTATGGCTACACCTTC. Protein product: CASSTGQGYGYTF. This sequence joins TRBV7-3 and TRBJ1-2, with 9 positions matching TRBD1. The trim removed 5 bases at V and 4 bases at J, leaving 2 bases unmatched. The CDR3 runs 13 residues. Germline values: CDR1 SGHTA, CDR2 FQGTGA.

V usage is TRBV5-8 and J usage is TRBJ2-1; TRBD2 matches 8 bases. CDR1 is SGHTS, CDR2 YDEGEE, per germline. V lost 0 bases and J lost 0; bases outside the gene matches: 5. This CDR3 spans 17 amino acids. The CDR3 DNA follows: TGTGCCAGCAGCTTGGTACCGGGAGGGCCCTCCTACAATGAGCAGTTCTTC. This encodes CASSLVPGGPSYNEQFF.

The chain uses TRBV28 and TRBJ2-2; D ambiguous. The CDR3 runs to 11 residues. V lost 7 bases to trimming and J lost 6 bases, with 6 bases between them. CDR1 MDHEN and CDR2 SYDVKM come from the germline V gene. The CDR3 coding sequence is TGTGCCAGCAATATCGCCGGGGAGCTGTTTTTT. Its translation is CASNIAGELFF.

This chain uses TRBV19 with TRBJ2-5; 7 bases agree with TRBD2. CDR3 length: 14 amino acids. The V gene's germline CDR1 is LNHDA and CDR2 SQIVND (reference sequence). J gave up 3 bases and V 3 bases, and 4 bases lay outside the gene matches. The CDR3 region is CASSIKSGKETQYF. Here the CDR3 DNA reads TGTGCCAGTAGTATCAAAAGCGGGAAAGAGACCCAGTACTTC.

The chain uses TRBV28 and TRBJ1-2, with TRBD1 matching 8 bases. The germline V gene has CDR1 MDHEN and CDR2 SYDVKM. V was clipped by 4 bases and J by 3 bases; unmatched bases: 4. The CDR3 totals 14 residues. The CDR3 DNA is TGTGCCAGCAGTTGGCCAGGGGGCGACTATGGCTACACCTTC. It encodes CASSWPGGDYGYTF.

This clone appeared a single time. This chain connects TRBV7-2 to TRBJ2-5, with 12 bases that match TRBD2. Germline CDR1 reads SGHTA; CDR2 reads FQGNSA. The CDR3 length is 15 residues. The junction had 5 bases not matched to a gene; V was cut back by 3 bases and J by 6 bases. The CDR3 sequence is CASSFLAGGGQTQYF. The CDR3 region has the DNA TGTGCCAGCAGCTTCCTAGCGGGAGGGGGGCAGACCCAGTACTTC. The variable domain in full, completed from reference TRBV7-2 and TRBJ2-5, reads GAGVSQSPSNKVTEKGKDVELRCDPISGHTALYWYRQSLGQGLEFLIYFQGNSAPDKSGLPSDRFSAERTGGSVSTLTIQRTQQEDSAVYLCASSFLAGGGQTQYFGPGTRLLVL.

This clone has only a few counts. This chain uses TRBV5-1 with TRBJ2-3, with 13 bases lining up with TRBD2. CDR1 is SGHRS, CDR2 YFSETQ, per germline. The ends lost 6 bases at V and 1 base at J; junction bases unmatched: 14. CDR3 length: 19 residues. DNA for the CDR3: TGCGCCAGCACCTTATACTCCGGGACTAGCGGGAAGGGCACAGATACGCAGTATTTT. Translating gives CASTLYSGTSGKGTDTQYF.

The CDR3 is CAIRPLGIQYF. The CDR3, as DNA: TGTGCCATCAGGCCCCTCGGCATTCAGTACTTC. The V call is TRBV10-3, the J call TRBJ2-4; D remains unclear. V was pared by 6 bases and J by 9 bases, with 9 bases between. Germline CDR1 ENHRY, CDR2 SYGVKD. The CDR3 length is 11 residues.

The chain links TRBV5-4 to TRBJ1-2, with 9 positions matching TRBD1. Germline values: CDR1 SGHNT, CDR2 YYREEE (reference sequence). V dropped 4 bases and J dropped 8; count of bases not matched to a gene: 9. CDR3 length: 14 residues. In DNA, the CDR3 is TGTGCCAGCAGCCAACAGGGGGCAATTGGCGGCTACACCTTC. Translated, it gives CASSQQGAIGGYTF.

This clone was seen more than once but under ten times. V usage is TRBV18 and J usage is TRBJ2-7; the match to TRBD1 covers 8 bases. V gave up 5 bases and J gave up 3 bases; unmatched junction bases: 3. CDR3 length: 13 residues. Germline lookup yields CDR1 KGHSH and CDR2 LQKENI. In DNA form, the CDR3 reads TGTGCCAGCTCATCGGGACAGGACTACGAGCAGTACTTC. Translating gives CASSSGQDYEQYF.

The chain's CDR3 is CASSGRGGADTQYF. The CDR3, as DNA: TGTGCCAGCAGTGGCCGAGGGGGCGCAGATACGCAGTATTTT. The chain uses TRBV28 and TRBJ2-3, with 7 bases lining up with TRBD1. The CDR3 spans 14 residues. V shed 5 bases, J shed 4 bases, and the junction held 6 bases outside the gene matches. Germline CDR1 MDHEN, CDR2 SYDVKM.

V usage is TRBV5-1 and J usage is TRBJ2-1; 7 bases are shared with TRBD2. Germline-derived CDR1 and CDR2 are SGHRS and YFSETQ. The CDR3 extends over 14 amino acids. V was pared by 6 bases and J by 2 bases, with 5 bases of the junction left unmatched. The CDR3, as DNA: TGCGCCAGCAAGGCCAGCGGGGCCTACAATGAGCAGTTCTTC. It yields the protein CASKASGAYNEQFF. The full variable domain, rest sourced from reference TRBV5-1 and TRBJ2-1, is KAGVTQTPRYLIKTRGQQVTLSCSPISGHRSVSWYQQTPGQGLQFLFEYFSETQRNKGNFPGRFSGRQFSNSRSEMNVSTLELGDSALYLCASKASGAYNEQFFGPGTRLTVL.

The rearrangement joins TRBV5-1 to TRBJ2-3; D possibly corresponds to TRBD1 (6 bases). CDR1 and CDR2 from the germline V gene are SGHRS and YFSETQ. Trimming shortened V by 3 bases and J by 3 bases, and 11 bases separated the two germline ends. The CDR3 spans 14 residues. CDR3 nucleotide sequence: TGCGCCAGCAGCTCGGGACAACTGACAGATACGCAGTATTTT. Encoded protein: CASSSGQLTDTQYF.

This rearrangement joins TRBV27 to TRBJ2-2; TRBD2 matches 8 bases. The V segment lost 8 bases and the J segment 5 bases; nucleotides outside the gene matches: 7. Germline V CDR1 and CDR2: MNHEY, SMNVEV (reference sequence). The CDR3 sequence is 14 residues long. The CDR3 coding sequence is TGTGCCAGCTCAACAGGGACTAGGACCGGGGAGCTGTTTTTT. It is translated as CASSTGTRTGELFF.

This chain links TRBV7-6 with TRBJ2-7, with 11 positions matching TRBD2. CDR3 length: 16 residues. V was clipped by 4 bases and J by 6 bases; unmatched bases: 11. Germline values: CDR1 SGHVS, CDR2 FNYEAQ. In DNA, the CDR3 is TGTGCCAGCAGCTCGAGCTCTAGCGGGAGGTTGGGCGAGCAGTACTTC. This translates into CASSSSSSGRLGEQYF.

This clone was observed a handful of times. V is TRBV13 and J is TRBJ2-7, with D tentatively TRBD1 (8 bases). The CDR3 spans 18 residues. Per germline, CDR1 PRHDT and CDR2 FYEKMQ (reference sequence). V was shortened by 3 bases and J by 3 bases, with 24 bases between the two germline ends. This chain's CDR3 is CASSFRGGQEWSHYEQYF. The CDR3 bases are TGTGCCAGCAGCTTTAGGGGGGGACAGGAGTGGAGCCACTACGAGCAGTACTTC. The variable domain in full, with the rest retrieved from reference TRBV13 and TRBJ2-7, is AAGVIQSPRHLIKEKRETATLKCYPIPRHDTVYWYQQGPGQDPQFLISFYEKMQSDKGSIPDRFSAQQFSDYHSELNMSSLELGDSALYFCASSFRGGQEWSHYEQYFGPGTRLTVT.

The CDR3 loop reads CASSREGNTDTQYF. The CDR3 DNA is TGTGCCAGCAGCCGGGAGGGGAACACAGATACGCAGTATTTT. V and J are TRBV11-1 and TRBJ2-3; 8 nucleotides line up with TRBD2. With 5 bases clipped from V and 2 bases from J, the junction kept 3 bases outside the gene matches. The germline CDR1 and CDR2 sequences are SGHAT and FQDESV (reference sequence). The CDR3 runs 14 residues.

As for this clone: One junction end disagrees with the germline gene, perhaps due to a read error. J is TRBJ2-6 and V is TRBV4-3, with D tentatively TRBD1 (6 bases). The CDR3 contains 18 residues. CDR1 is LGHNA and CDR2 is YSLEER in the germline V gene. The CDR3 sequence: CASSQGIGQRSGANGLTF. Written as DNA, the CDR3 is TGCGCCAGCAGCCAGGGTATTGGACAGCGCTCTGGGGCCAACGGCCTGACTTTC.

The V gene is TRBV29-1, the J gene TRBJ2-1, with D perhaps TRBD1 (6 bases). The germline CDR1 and CDR2 sequences are SQVTM and ANQGSEA. Deletions cut 8 bases from V and 9 bases from J, with 20 bases between. The CDR3 length is 13 residues. The CDR3 region has the DNA TGCAGCATAACCGGGACAAAGGGCACTGAGCAGTTCTTC. Amino acids: CSITGTKGTEQFF.

The genes are TRBV6-1 and TRBJ2-5, with a possible D match to TRBD2 (6 bases). The J call may be incorrect, as the DNA end agrees better with TRBJ2-7. CDR3 length: 15 residues. Germline CDR1 MNHNS, CDR2 SASEGT. CDR3: CASSEAGGLGAEQYF. The CDR3 DNA sequence: TGTGCCAGCAGTGAAGCTGGGGGACTGGGCGCCGAGCAGTACTTC.

This clone was picked up a small number of times. As DNA, the CDR3 is TGTGCCATCAGTGGGGTCAGGGGGCTTGGGGCCAACGTCCTGACTTTC. Translated: CAISGVRGLGANVLTF. This chain links TRBV10-3 with TRBJ2-6; 8 bases are a match to TRBD1. J lost 3 bases, V lost 4 bases, and 5 bases had no gene match. Looked up from germline, CDR1 is ENHRY and CDR2 is SYGVKD. The CDR3 sequence is 16 residues long.

This chain joins TRBV7-8 and TRBJ2-2; TRBD2 aligns across 9 bases. The CDR3 consists of 15 residues. The V segment lost 1 base and the J segment 8 bases; nucleotides outside the gene matches: 5. Germline V gives CDR1 SGHVS, CDR2 FQNEAQ. The CDR3, as DNA: TGTGCCAGCAGCTTAGGTCCTAGCGGGGTAGGGGAGCTGTTTTTT. Its protein is CASSLGPSGVGELFF.

CDR3 sequence: CASRPRGQGMDTQYF. As DNA, the CDR3 is TGCGCCAGCAGACCACGCGGGCAGGGGATGGATACGCAGTATTTT. This sequence joins TRBV5-1 and TRBJ2-3, with D perhaps TRBD1 (6 bases). The V and J ends lost 5 bases and 6 bases respectively, with 19 bases between them. The CDR3 contains 15 residues. From germline, CDR1 is SGHRS and CDR2 YFSETQ.